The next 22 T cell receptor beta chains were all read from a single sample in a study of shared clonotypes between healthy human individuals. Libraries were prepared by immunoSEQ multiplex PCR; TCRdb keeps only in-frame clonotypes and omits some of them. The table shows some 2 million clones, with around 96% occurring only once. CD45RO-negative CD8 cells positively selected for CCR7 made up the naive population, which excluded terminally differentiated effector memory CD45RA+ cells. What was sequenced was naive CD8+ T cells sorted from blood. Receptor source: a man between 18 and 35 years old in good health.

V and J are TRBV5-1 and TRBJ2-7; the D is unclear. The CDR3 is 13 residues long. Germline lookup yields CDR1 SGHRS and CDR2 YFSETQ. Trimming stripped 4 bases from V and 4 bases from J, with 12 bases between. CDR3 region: CASSPVPFYEQYF. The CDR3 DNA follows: TGCGCCAGCAGCCCGGTACCCTTTTACGAGCAGTACTTC.

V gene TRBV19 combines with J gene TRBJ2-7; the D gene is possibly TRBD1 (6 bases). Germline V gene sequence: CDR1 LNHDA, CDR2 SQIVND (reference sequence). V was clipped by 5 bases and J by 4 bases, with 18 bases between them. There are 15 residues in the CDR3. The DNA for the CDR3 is TGTGCCAGTAGTGAAGACAGGACCACCGTTTACGAGCAGTACTTC. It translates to CASSEDRTTVYEQYF.

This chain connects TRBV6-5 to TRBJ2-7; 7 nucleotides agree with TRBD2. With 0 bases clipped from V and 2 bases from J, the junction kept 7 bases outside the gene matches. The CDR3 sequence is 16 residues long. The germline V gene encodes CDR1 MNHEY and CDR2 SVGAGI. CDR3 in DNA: TGTGCCAGCAGTTACTCGAAAGGGACTACCGCCTACGAGCAGTACTTC. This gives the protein CASSYSKGTTAYEQYF.

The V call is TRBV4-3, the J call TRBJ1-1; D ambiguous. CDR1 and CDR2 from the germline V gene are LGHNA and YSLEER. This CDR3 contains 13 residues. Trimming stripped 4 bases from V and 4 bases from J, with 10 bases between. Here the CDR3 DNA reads TGCGCCAGCAGCCGCGCGACGGGCACTGAAGCTTTCTTT. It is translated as CASSRATGTEAFF.

The chain's CDR3 is CASSSGQGHSPLHF. CDR3 DNA sequence: TGTGCCAGCAGCTCGGGACAGGGACATTCACCCCTCCACTTT. This rearrangement joins TRBV13 to TRBJ1-6; 9 nucleotides line up with TRBD1. The CDR3 spans 14 residues. Germline V lookup: CDR1 PRHDT, CDR2 FYEKMQ (reference sequence). Trimming removed 4 bases from V and 8 bases from J; junction bases left unmatched: 3. Full variable domain (remainder filled in from reference TRBV13 and TRBJ1-6): AAGVIQSPRHLIKEKRETATLKCYPIPRHDTVYWYQQGPGQDPQFLISFYEKMQSDKGSIPDRFSAQQFSDYHSELNMSSLELGDSALYFCASSSGQGHSPLHFGNGTRLTVT.

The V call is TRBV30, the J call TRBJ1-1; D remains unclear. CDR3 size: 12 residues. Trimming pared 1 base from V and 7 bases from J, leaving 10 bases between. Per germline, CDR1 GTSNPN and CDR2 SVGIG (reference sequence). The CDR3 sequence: CAWSESVGEAFF. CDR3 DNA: TGTGCCTGGAGTGAATCTGTTGGTGAAGCTTTCTTT.

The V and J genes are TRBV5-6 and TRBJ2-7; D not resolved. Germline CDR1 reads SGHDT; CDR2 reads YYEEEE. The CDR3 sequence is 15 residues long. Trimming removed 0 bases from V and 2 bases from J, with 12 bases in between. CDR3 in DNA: TGTGCCAGCAGCTTGGGCAGGATGATTGCCTACGAGCAGTACTTC. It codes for CASSLGRMIAYEQYF. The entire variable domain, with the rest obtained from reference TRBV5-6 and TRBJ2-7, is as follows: DAGVTQSPTHLIKTRGQQVTLRCSPKSGHDTVSWYQQALGQGPQFIFQYYEEEERQRGNFPDRFSGHQFPNYSSELNVNALLLGDSALYLCASSLGRMIAYEQYFGPGTRLTVT.

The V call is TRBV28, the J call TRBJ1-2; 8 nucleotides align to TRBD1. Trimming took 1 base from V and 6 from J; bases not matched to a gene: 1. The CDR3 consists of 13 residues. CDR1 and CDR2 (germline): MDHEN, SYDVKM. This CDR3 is CASSLSGGNGYTF. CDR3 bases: TGTGCCAGCAGTTTATCAGGGGGCAATGGCTACACCTTC.

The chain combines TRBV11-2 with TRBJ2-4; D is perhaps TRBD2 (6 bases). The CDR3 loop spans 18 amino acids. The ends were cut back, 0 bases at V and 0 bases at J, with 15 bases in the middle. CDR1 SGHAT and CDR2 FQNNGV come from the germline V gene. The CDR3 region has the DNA TGTGCCAGCAGCTTAGAAGTTGGCGCGGGATTAGCCAAAAACATTCAGTACTTC. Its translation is CASSLEVGAGLAKNIQYF. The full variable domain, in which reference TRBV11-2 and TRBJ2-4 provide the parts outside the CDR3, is EAGVAQSPRYKIIEKRQSVAFWCNPISGHATLYWYQQILGQGPKLLIQFQNNGVVDDSQLPKDRFSAERLKGVDSTLKIQPAKLEDSAVYLCASSLEVGAGLAKNIQYFGAGTRLSVL.

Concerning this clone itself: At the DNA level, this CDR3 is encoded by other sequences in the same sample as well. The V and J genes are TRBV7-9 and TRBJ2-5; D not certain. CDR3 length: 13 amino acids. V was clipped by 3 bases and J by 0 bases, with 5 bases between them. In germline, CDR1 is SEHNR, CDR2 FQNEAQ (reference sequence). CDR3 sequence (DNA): TGTGCCAGCAGCTTTAGGGACCAAGAGACCCAGTACTTC. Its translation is CASSFRDQETQYF.

The CDR3 DNA is TGTGCCAGCAGTGATTCTGGGGCAGATACGCAGTATTTT. Amino acids: CASSDSGADTQYF. The chain is built from TRBV25-1 and TRBJ2-3; D remains unclear. Trimming shortened V by 3 bases and J by 4 bases, and 8 bases separated the two germline ends. The CDR3 covers 13 residues. Germline loops: CDR1 MGHDK, CDR2 SYGVNS.

This CDR3 is CASSLGTEKPFF. The CDR3 DNA reads TGTGCCAGCAGCTTGGGGACAGAGAAGCCTTTCTTT. The gene calls are TRBV5-4 and TRBJ1-1; TRBD1 is a possible D gene (6 bases). The CDR3 has 12 residues. V was trimmed by 0 bases and J by 12 bases, leaving 12 bases between them. Germline lookup yields CDR1 SGHNT and CDR2 YYREEE (reference sequence).

Here the CDR3 DNA reads TGTGCCAGCATTGCTGGGACAGGGGGCTCCGAGCAGTACTTC. Translating it yields CASIAGTGGSEQYF. This chain uses TRBV6-1 with TRBJ2-7; 12 positions match TRBD1. Germline values: CDR1 MNHNS, CDR2 SASEGT. This CDR3 region has 14 residues. The V and J ends lost 7 bases and 6 bases, in that order; junction bases with no gene match: 7.

The CDR3 here is CASSHRPGQAKNIQYF. The CDR3 bases are TGCGCCAGCAGCCACCGGCCAGGCCAAGCCAAAAACATTCAGTACTTC. The chain has TRBV4-3 and TRBJ2-4; D uncertain. The CDR3 is made up of 16 amino acids. Germline V gene sequence: CDR1 LGHNA, CDR2 YSLEER. Trimming took 3 bases from V and 0 from J, leaving 12 bases between them.

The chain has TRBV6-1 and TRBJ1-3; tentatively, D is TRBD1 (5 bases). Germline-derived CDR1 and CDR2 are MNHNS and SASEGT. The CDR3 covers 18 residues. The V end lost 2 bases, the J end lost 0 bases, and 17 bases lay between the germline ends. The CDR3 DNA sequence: TGTGCCAGCAGTGAAAGGCCTGCGTGGGGGAGCTCTGGAAACACCATATATTTT. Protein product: CASSERPAWGSSGNTIYF.

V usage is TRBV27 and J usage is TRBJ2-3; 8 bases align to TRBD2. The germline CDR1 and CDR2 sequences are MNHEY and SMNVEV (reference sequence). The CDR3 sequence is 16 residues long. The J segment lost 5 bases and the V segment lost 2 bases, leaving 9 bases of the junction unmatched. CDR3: CASSLGSGIWVDTQYF. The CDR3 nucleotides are TGTGCCAGCAGTTTAGGTAGCGGGATATGGGTAGATACGCAGTATTTT.

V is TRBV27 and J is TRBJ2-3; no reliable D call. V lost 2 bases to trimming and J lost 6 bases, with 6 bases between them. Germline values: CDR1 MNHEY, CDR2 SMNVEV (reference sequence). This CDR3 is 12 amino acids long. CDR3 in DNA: TGTGCCAGCAGTTTAAACTGGGATACGCAGTATTTT. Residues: CASSLNWDTQYF.

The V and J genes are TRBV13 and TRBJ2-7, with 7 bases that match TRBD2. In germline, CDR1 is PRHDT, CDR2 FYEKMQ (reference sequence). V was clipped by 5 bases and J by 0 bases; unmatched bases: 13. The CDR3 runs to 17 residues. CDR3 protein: CASSPQGGGVLSYEQYF. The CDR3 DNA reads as TGTGCCAGCAGCCCCCAGGGTGGGGGGGTCCTCTCCTACGAGCAGTACTTC.

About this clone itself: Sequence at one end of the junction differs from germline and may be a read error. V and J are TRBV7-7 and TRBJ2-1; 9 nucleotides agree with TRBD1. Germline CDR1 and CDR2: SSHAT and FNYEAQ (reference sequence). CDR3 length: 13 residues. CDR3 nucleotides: TGTGCTAGCAGCTGGGGACAGGGAGGTGAGCAGTTCTTC. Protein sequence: CASSWGQGGEQFF.

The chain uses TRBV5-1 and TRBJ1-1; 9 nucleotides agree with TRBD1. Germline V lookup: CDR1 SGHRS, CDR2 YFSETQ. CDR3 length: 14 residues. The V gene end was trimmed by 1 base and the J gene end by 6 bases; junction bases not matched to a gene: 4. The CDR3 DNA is TGCGCCAGCAGCTTGATTACAGGGGGCCCTGAAGCTTTCTTT. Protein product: CASSLITGGPEAFF.

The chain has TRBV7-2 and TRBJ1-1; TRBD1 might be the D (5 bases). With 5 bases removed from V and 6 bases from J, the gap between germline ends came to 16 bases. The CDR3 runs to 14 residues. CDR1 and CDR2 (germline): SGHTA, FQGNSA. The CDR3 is CASSTSGTVAEAFF. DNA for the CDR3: TGTGCCAGCAGCACCTCAGGGACGGTCGCTGAAGCTTTCTTT.

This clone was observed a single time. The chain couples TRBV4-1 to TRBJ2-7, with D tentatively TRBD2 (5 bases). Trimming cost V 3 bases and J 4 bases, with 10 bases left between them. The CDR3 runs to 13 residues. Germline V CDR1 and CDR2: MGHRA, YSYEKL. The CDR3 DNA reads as TGCGCCAGCAGCCATGGACTCAATTACGAGCAGTACTTC. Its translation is CASSHGLNYEQYF.